This record concerns one T cell receptor beta chain sequence. Clones were read by immunoSEQ multiplex PCR, and TCRdb kept only the in-frame ones, dropping some. Among 180,000 or so clones listed, about 85% were seen once. This entry is derived from a study of blood T cell repertoires in COVID-19. Material for sequencing was peripheral blood. This TCR was recovered from a woman at least 80 years old with acute or convalescent COVID-19.

CDR3 nucleotide sequence: TGTGCCAGCAGTCAACCGGGACAGAGTTTTAGGTCCGGAAACACCATATATTTT. The encoded protein is CASSQPGQSFRSGNTIYF. The chain has TRBV5-5 and TRBJ1-3; 7 bases are a match to TRBD1. The J segment lost 4 bases and the V segment lost 5 bases, leaving 18 bases of the junction unmatched. The germline CDR1 and CDR2 sequences are SGHKS and YYEKEE (reference sequence). The length of the CDR3 is 18 residues.